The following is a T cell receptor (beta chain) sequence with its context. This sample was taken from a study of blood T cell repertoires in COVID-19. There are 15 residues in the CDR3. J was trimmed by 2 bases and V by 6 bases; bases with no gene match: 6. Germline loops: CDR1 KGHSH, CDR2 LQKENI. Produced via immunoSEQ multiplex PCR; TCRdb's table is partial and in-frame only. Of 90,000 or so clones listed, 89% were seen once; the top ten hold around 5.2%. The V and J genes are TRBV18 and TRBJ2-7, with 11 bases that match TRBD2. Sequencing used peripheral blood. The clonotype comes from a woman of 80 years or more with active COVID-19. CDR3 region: CASSQGTSGTYEQYF. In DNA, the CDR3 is TGTGCCAGCTCGCAAGGGACTAGCGGAACCTACGAGCAGTACTTC.